Listed here are 16 T cell receptor beta chains from one sample, sequenced in a study of blood T cell repertoires in COVID-19. Assay used: immunoSEQ multiplex PCR; TCRdb lists only in-frame clones, some missing. This repertoire shows tens of thousands of clones, 60% to 85% found once; its top ten account for 16%. Sequencing used peripheral blood. These receptors were collected from a man between 60 and 75 years old with acute or convalescent COVID-19.

The chain is built from TRBV7-9 and TRBJ2-5; D possibly corresponds to TRBD1 (6 bases). This CDR3 comprises 16 residues. Per the germline V gene, CDR1 is SEHNR and CDR2 is FQNEAQ (reference sequence). V lost 7 bases and J lost 4, with 22 bases in between. The CDR3 sequence: CASTSNQGILGETQYF. The CDR3 bases are TGTGCCAGCACCTCAAACCAGGGGATCTTGGGAGAGACCCAGTACTTC.

The chain couples TRBV6-5 to TRBJ1-5; tentative D call: TRBD1 (6 bases). The CDR3 sequence is 15 residues long. CDR1 and CDR2 from the germline V gene are MNHEY and SVGAGI. V lost 6 bases and J 0 bases, leaving 12 bases between the germline ends. The CDR3 reads CASRPTGNSNQPQHF. As DNA, the CDR3 is TGTGCCAGCAGGCCCACAGGGAATAGCAATCAGCCCCAGCATTTT.

The CDR3 DNA reads as TGTGCCAGCAGTGAATCAGGGGGAGGTCAGCCCCAGCATTTT. Translation gives CASSESGGGQPQHF. The chain links TRBV2 to TRBJ1-5; 7 bases match TRBD1. From germline, CDR1 is SNHLY and CDR2 FYNNEI. CDR3 length: 14 residues. V was clipped by 2 bases and J by 6 bases; unmatched bases: 4.

The chain uses TRBV19 and TRBJ2-3, with TRBD2 matching over 13 bases. Germline CDR1 LNHDA, CDR2 SQIVND (reference sequence). The CDR3 is 20 amino acids. J gave up 0 bases and V 5 bases, and 14 bases lay outside the gene matches. The CDR3 loop reads CASSGRGLAGATRSTDTQYF. The CDR3 nucleotides are TGTGCCAGTAGTGGCCGTGGACTAGCGGGGGCGACACGTAGCACAGATACGCAGTATTTT.

This clone has a handful of counts. The rearrangement uses TRBV19 and TRBJ1-4, with D possibly TRBD1 on 5 matching bases. Between the trimmed V and J ends, which lost 7 bases and 3 bases, there was a span of 18 bases. The CDR3 loop spans 16 amino acids. Germline CDR1 is LNHDA and CDR2 is SQIVND (reference sequence). Here the CDR3 reads CASKVRGIGANEKLFF. The CDR3 DNA is TGTGCCAGTAAAGTTAGGGGTATCGGAGCTAATGAAAAACTGTTTTTT.

This clone showed up just once. The chain employs TRBV27 and TRBJ2-7; 8 bases fit TRBD2. V lost 7 bases, J lost 0 bases, and 8 bases stayed unmatched. This CDR3 contains 15 residues. The V gene's germline CDR1 is MNHEY and CDR2 SMNVEV (reference sequence). The CDR3 sequence is CASTDLAGGSYEQYF. The CDR3 DNA is TGTGCCAGCACCGACCTTGCGGGGGGCTCCTACGAGCAGTACTTC.

This clone appeared a few times. This sequence joins TRBV11-3 and TRBJ1-1; TRBD1 matches 7 bases. The CDR3 length is 13 residues. The germline gives CDR1 SGHNT, CDR2 YENEEA. V was pared by 3 bases and J by 5 bases, with 3 bases of the junction left unmatched. The CDR3 DNA sequence: TGTGCCAGCAGCTTTACAGGGGTGACTGAAGCTTTCTTT. Its protein is CASSFTGVTEAFF. Full variable domain (rest looked up from reference TRBV11-3 and TRBJ1-1): EAGVVQSPRYKIIEKKQPVAFWCNPISGHNTLYWYLQNLGQGPELLIRYENEEAVDDSQLPKDRFSAERLKGVDSTLKIQPAELGDSAVYLCASSFTGVTEAFFGQGTRLTVV.

The V and J genes are TRBV5-6 and TRBJ1-2, with 9 bases lining up with TRBD1. V shed 0 bases, J shed 4 bases, and the junction held 10 bases outside the gene matches. This CDR3 comprises 17 residues. Germline loops: CDR1 SGHDT, CDR2 YYEEEE. CDR3 sequence: CASSLEGTGTLSYGYTF. The CDR3 region has the DNA TGTGCCAGCAGCTTGGAGGGGACAGGGACCCTAAGCTATGGCTACACCTTC.

This clone was counted only a few times. The V and J genes are TRBV5-6 and TRBJ1-5; a weak D match, TRBD1 (6 bases). The germline CDR1 and CDR2 sequences are SGHDT and YYEEEE. Deletions cut 2 bases from V and 2 bases from J, with 8 bases between. There are 14 residues in the CDR3. CDR3 sequence reads: CASSFQGRNQPQHF. The CDR3 nucleotides read TGTGCCAGCAGCTTCCAGGGGCGCAATCAGCCCCAGCATTTT.

Notes on this clone: Other DNA sequences within the sample encode an identical CDR3. The gene calls are TRBV7-2 and TRBJ2-2; TRBD2 agrees at 7 bases. The V gene end was trimmed by 1 base and the J gene end by 0 bases; junction bases not matched to a gene: 2. Germline loops: CDR1 SGHTA, CDR2 FQGNSA. The CDR3 runs to 16 residues. DNA for the CDR3: TGTGCCAGCAGCTTAGTACGGGGGGCGAACACCGGGGAGCTGTTTTTT. Translated, it gives CASSLVRGANTGELFF. The full variable domain, with the rest looked up from reference TRBV7-2 and TRBJ2-2, is GAGVSQSPSNKVTEKGKDVELRCDPISGHTALYWYRQSLGQGLEFLIYFQGNSAPDKSGLPSDRFSAERTGGSVSTLTIQRTQQEDSAVYLCASSLVRGANTGELFFGEGSRLTVL.

This clone was observed once. The chain recombines TRBV10-2 with TRBJ2-3; 10 positions agree with TRBD2. There are 17 residues in the CDR3. After removal of 2 bases from V and 1 base from J, the junction contained 6 bases not matched to a gene. From germline, CDR1 is WSHSY and CDR2 SAAADI. CDR3 sequence reads: CASSEGFSGGGTDTQYF. CDR3 nucleotides: TGCGCCAGCAGTGAGGGGTTCAGCGGGGGGGGCACAGATACGCAGTATTTT.

The chain couples TRBV6-5 to TRBJ1-4; D gene ambiguous. Germline V gene sequence: CDR1 MNHEY, CDR2 SVGAGI. The ends were cut back, 2 bases at V and 0 bases at J, with 7 bases in the middle. The CDR3 is 15 residues long. This CDR3 reads CASSYSRTTNEKLFF. CDR3 nucleotides: TGTGCCAGCAGTTACAGCCGCACAACTAATGAAAAACTGTTTTTT.

The V and J genes are TRBV6-5 and TRBJ2-5; possible D gene TRBD1, 6 bases. This CDR3 comprises 15 residues. The germline gives CDR1 MNHEY, CDR2 SVGAGI. V lost 0 bases and J 1 base, leaving 9 bases between the germline ends. The DNA for the CDR3 is TGTGCCAGCAGTTACTCCGGACAGCTCCAAGAGACCCAGTACTTC. Its protein product is CASSYSGQLQETQYF.

V and J are TRBV6-5 and TRBJ2-7, with D perhaps TRBD1 (5 bases). Germline CDR1 MNHEY, CDR2 SVGAGI. The V and J ends lost 0 bases and 1 base respectively, with 13 bases between them. The CDR3 has 16 amino acids. The CDR3 nucleotides are TGTGCCAGCAGTTACTCTCTCCAGGGTGGATCCTACGAGCAGTACTTC. Translating it yields CASSYSLQGGSYEQYF.

This clone was found a few times. The chain recombines TRBV5-4 with TRBJ2-7; D ambiguous. The CDR3 extends over 11 amino acids. Trimming took 1 base from V and 5 from J, leaving 4 bases between them. Per the germline V gene, CDR1 is SGHNT and CDR2 is YYREEE (reference sequence). CDR3 nucleotide sequence: TGTGCCAGCAGCTTGTCCAACGAGCAGTACTTC. It translates to CASSLSNEQYF. The whole variable domain, remainder taken from reference TRBV5-4 and TRBJ2-7, is ETGVTQSPTHLIKTRGQQVTLRCSSQSGHNTVSWYQQALGQGPQFIFQYYREEENGRGNFPPRFSGLQFPNYSSELNVNALELDDSALYLCASSLSNEQYFGPGTRLTVT.

The chain employs TRBV5-1 and TRBJ2-7, with 7 bases that match TRBD2. V was clipped by 0 bases and J by 6 bases; unmatched bases: 6. Germline CDR1 reads SGHRS; CDR2 reads YFSETQ. CDR3 size: 14 residues. This CDR3 is CASSLDSGEAEQYF. The CDR3 nucleotides are TGCGCCAGCAGCTTGGACAGCGGGGAGGCCGAGCAGTACTTC.